This T cell receptor (beta chain) emerged from a study of shared clonotypes between healthy human individuals. Profiled with immunoSEQ multiplex PCR; TCRdb holds only in-frame clones, not every one. The repertoire holds approximately 2,000,000 clones, with roughly 93% as singletons. Study results and limitations: Large depth notwithstanding, sorted-subset sequencing proved incomplete by rarefaction.

Only CD45RO-negative cells positively selected for CCR7 counted as naive CD8 cells, so terminally differentiated effector memory CD45RA+ cells were excluded. The donors were adults (healthy and HIV-negative) with no recent acute infections or vaccinations. Only Caucasian adults living in Nashville, Tennessee made up the donor group. As to this clone: Its matching antigen is unknown.

The TCR sequence derives from a man younger than 35 in good health. Some clones in this sample may be carry-over from other donors' samples. Sequences were obtained from naive CD8+ T cells from PBMCs.

The CDR3 DNA follows: TGTGCCAGCAGTCCGGGCCGATTTCAGCCCCAGCATTTT. Its translation is CASSPGRFQPQHF. V usage is TRBV6-1 and J usage is TRBJ1-5; no reliable D call. The V end was cut by 5 bases, the J end by 6 bases, with 11 bases between. The CDR3 length is 13 residues. Germline V gives CDR1 MNHNS, CDR2 SASEGT.